Here is one T cell receptor beta chain with its context. Its antigen is unidentified. These data come from a study of cytomegalovirus exposure and HLA in healthy donors. Whole-study results and caveats: Analyzed later, most CMV-associated TCR beta chains appeared HLA-restricted. About 87% or about 30% of the time was how often most TCR beta V segments were productive, according to an earlier analysis. Most subjects' HLA-A and HLA-B alleles were reportedly predicted from TCR beta sequences.

Vbeta (60) and Jbeta (13) primers were used in the PCR. Method: immunoSEQ multiplex PCR; TCRdb's copy keeps in-frame clones and lacks some. The sample includes 150,000 to 200,000 clones, more than 65% of them seen just once. The CDR3 length is 15 residues. CDR1 SGHRS and CDR2 YFSETQ come from the germline V gene. Trimming took 5 bases from V and 2 from J; bases not matched to a gene: 6. The chain has TRBV5-1 and TRBJ2-3, with 9 bases that match TRBD2. Sequencing input: PBMCs. The receptor was derived from a man between 50 and 59 years old in good health and CMV-seronegative. This CDR3 is CASRLSGGSTDTQYF. The CDR3 region has the DNA TGCGCCAGCAGATTAAGCGGGGGGTCCACAGATACGCAGTATTTT.